Below, 15 T cell receptor beta chains from the same sample are listed, as sequenced in a study of T cell responses to AZD1222 COVID-19 vaccine. TCRdb keeps only in-frame clones here, not all; method: immunoSEQ multiplex PCR. The sample lists approximately 170,000 clones; about 91% were seen once. This specimen was peripheral blood, taken 28 days after the second AZD1222 dose. These receptors were taken from an adult who received the AZD1222 COVID-19 vaccine.

CDR3 region: CASRRFGGQAGDEQYF. Here the CDR3 DNA reads TGTGCCAGCAGGCGCTTTGGGGGACAGGCCGGGGACGAGCAGTACTTC. The rearrangement joins TRBV7-6 to TRBJ2-7; 8 positions agree with TRBD1. J lost 5 bases, V lost 6 bases, and 15 bases had no gene match. The germline V gene encodes CDR1 SGHVS and CDR2 FNYEAQ. This CDR3 is built from 16 residues. Full variable domain (outside the CDR3, taken from reference TRBV7-6 and TRBJ2-7): GAGVSQSPRYKVTKRGQDVALRCDPISGHVSLYWYRQALGQGPEFLTYFNYEAQQDKSGLPNDRFSAERPEGSISTLTIQRTEQRDSAMYRCASRRFGGQAGDEQYFGPGTRLTVT.

This clone was observed once. The chain joins TRBV14 to TRBJ1-2; no clear D gene. CDR1 SGHDN and CDR2 FVKESK come from the germline V gene. The CDR3 consists of 12 residues. The ends were cut back, 4 bases at V and 7 bases at J, with 10 bases in the middle. CDR3 in DNA: TGTGCCAGCAGCCTGAACACGGGTGGCTACACCTTC. Protein: CASSLNTGGYTF.

This clone appeared a few times. The rearrangement links TRBV10-1 to TRBJ2-7; TRBD1 matches at 8 bases. CDR1 WNHNN and CDR2 SYGVQD come from the germline V gene (reference sequence). Trimming removed 2 bases from V and 6 bases from J; junction bases left unmatched: 18. This CDR3 is built from 18 residues. CDR3 sequence: CASSETGQGRRVVAEQYF. CDR3 bases: TGCGCCAGCAGTGAGACTGGACAGGGCCGGAGGGTCGTCGCCGAGCAGTACTTC.

The rearrangement uses TRBV6-2 or TRBV6-3 and TRBJ2-1; 7 nucleotides match TRBD1. This CDR3 region has 16 residues. Trimming removed 4 bases from V and 8 bases from J; junction bases left unmatched: 14. Germline CDR1 reads MNHEY; CDR2 reads SVGEGT. The chain's CDR3 is CASSSLRDSNFDEQFF. DNA for the CDR3: TGTGCCAGCAGTTCCCTACGGGACAGTAATTTCGATGAGCAGTTCTTC.

The chain links TRBV19 to TRBJ2-6; TRBD1 matches 8 bases. This CDR3 spans 16 amino acids. Trimming took 7 bases from V and 0 from J; bases not matched to a gene: 5. The germline V gene has CDR1 LNHDA and CDR2 SQIVND (reference sequence). The CDR3 loop is CASTDRASSGANVLTF. The CDR3 bases are TGTGCCAGTACGGACAGGGCGAGCTCTGGGGCCAACGTCCTGACTTTC.

The chain carries TRBV7-9 and TRBJ1-3; D might be TRBD1 (5 bases). Germline values: CDR1 SEHNR, CDR2 FQNEAQ (reference sequence). CDR3 length: 15 residues. The germline V and J ends were trimmed by 6 bases and 7 bases, with 19 bases remaining between them. The CDR3 loop is CASSRRDAFGNTIYF. The CDR3 coding sequence is TGTGCCAGCAGTCGACGGGACGCCTTCGGTAACACCATATATTTT.

The chain has TRBV5-6 and TRBJ2-5; TRBD2 matches 8 bases. CDR3 length: 15 amino acids. With V trimmed by 6 bases and J by 5 bases, 12 bases remained unmatched. From germline, CDR1 is SGHDT and CDR2 YYEEEE. CDR3 protein: CASIGRGAGRETQYF. The DNA for the CDR3 is TGTGCCAGCATCGGGAGGGGGGCCGGACGGGAGACCCAGTACTTC.

The rearrangement links TRBV19 to TRBJ1-1; D is perhaps TRBD1 (6 bases). The V gene's germline CDR1 is LNHDA and CDR2 SQIVND (reference sequence). CDR3 length: 14 residues. The V end lost 3 bases, the J end lost 0 bases, and 8 bases lay between the germline ends. CDR3 bases: TGTGCCAGTAGTATCCCAGGGGTGAACACTGAAGCTTTCTTT. It is translated as CASSIPGVNTEAFF.

The genes are TRBV9 and TRBJ2-3; TRBD1 aligns across 9 bases. This CDR3 is 16 amino acids long. CDR1 and CDR2 from the germline V gene are SGDLS and YYNGEE. V was pared by 3 bases and J by 3 bases, with 8 bases of the junction left unmatched. The CDR3 bases are TGTGCCAGCAGCGGACGTACAGGGGGCGGGACAGATACGCAGTATTTT. This codes for CASSGRTGGGTDTQYF.

The V call is TRBV6-2 or TRBV6-3, the J call TRBJ2-3; D call uncertain. The CDR3 sequence is 14 residues long. The V and J ends lost 2 bases and 1 base respectively, with 7 bases between them. CDR1 MNHEY and CDR2 SVGEGT come from the germline V gene. This CDR3 reads CASSYPSGTDTQYF. The CDR3 DNA sequence: TGTGCCAGCAGTTACCCATCTGGCACAGATACGCAGTATTTT.

The rearrangement uses TRBV7-9 and TRBJ2-3, with D hard to call. The V and J ends lost 0 bases and 3 bases respectively, with 7 bases between them. Germline V CDR1 and CDR2: SEHNR, FQNEAQ (reference sequence). This CDR3 is 14 amino acids long. This chain's CDR3 is CASSLAHPTDTQYF. The CDR3 nucleotides are TGTGCCAGCAGCTTAGCTCACCCGACAGATACGCAGTATTTT.

The V and J genes are TRBV4-1 and TRBJ1-4, with D uncertain. CDR1 and CDR2 (germline): MGHRA, YSYEKL. The CDR3 length is 15 residues. Between the trimmed V and J ends, which lost 4 bases and 2 bases, there was a span of 11 bases. This CDR3 is CASSRAGNTNEKLFF. For the CDR3, the DNA is TGCGCCAGCAGCCGCGCCGGGAATACTAATGAAAAACTGTTTTTT.

The rearrangement joins TRBV13 to TRBJ2-1; D is uncertain. CDR1 and CDR2 from the germline V gene are PRHDT and FYEKMQ (reference sequence). Trimming left V 6 bases short and J 4 bases short, with 19 bases between. The CDR3 extends over 16 amino acids. CDR3 bases: TGTGCCAGCAGTTTTAACGCCCCCGCCGGTTACAATGAGCAGTTCTTC. Protein: CASSFNAPAGYNEQFF.

This rearrangement joins TRBV12-3 or TRBV12-4 to TRBJ2-2, with D uncertain. V was shortened by 5 bases and J by 9 bases, with 7 bases between the two germline ends. The CDR3 extends over 11 amino acids. The CDR3 protein is CASSPRRELFF. The CDR3 DNA sequence: TGTGCCAGCAGTCCGCGTAGGGAGCTGTTTTTT.

The chain combines TRBV3-1 (or the pseudogene TRBV3-2) with TRBJ2-5; TRBD2 matches at 13 bases. This CDR3 has 16 residues. The V and J ends lost 3 bases and 2 bases, in that order; junction bases with no gene match: 3. The germline CDR1 and CDR2 sequences are LGHDT and YNNKEL (reference sequence). The CDR3 reads CASSHQTSGGQETQYF. DNA of the CDR3: TGTGCCAGCAGCCACCAGACTAGCGGGGGGCAAGAGACCCAGTACTTC.